The clone carrying this T cell receptor beta chain was picked up many times. Its antigen is unidentified. The entry originates in a study of T-cell reconstitution after alpha-beta-depleted transplantation in children. Broader study findings: T-cell numbers and diversity, one year after transplant, stemmed largely from T cells that were newly produced. The study traced high day-60 TCRbeta diversity in some patients to surviving recipient T cells and thymic progenitors. Roughly two months post-transplant, alpha-beta T cells reportedly originated from several hundred graft clones that had expanded.

The CDR3 loop spans 15 amino acids. Trimming removed 5 bases from V and 4 bases from J, with 16 bases in between. The V gene's germline CDR1 is MNHEY and CDR2 SVGEGT. The library targeted TCRbeta and was prepared with unique molecular identifiers. TCRdb processed the PCR reads anew with MiXCR; each CDR3 protein has one entry. Among about 590,000 distinct CDR3 sequences listed, over 10% were seen once. The sample consisted of PBMCs, mostly from graft donor cells, taken 360 days after TCRalphabeta/CD19-depleted stem cell transplant. The chain is built from TRBV6-2 or TRBV6-3 and TRBJ2-3, with D possibly called TRBD1 or TRBD2 (5 bases each). This TCR was sampled from a male patient aged 10 to 17 who had a stem cell transplant for acute myeloid leukemia, so the T cells may come from the graft donor. In DNA, the CDR3 is TGTGCCAGCAGTCGGGACCGGGACGAACCAGATACGCAGTATTTT. Translation: CASSRDRDEPDTQYF.